This TCR beta chain was sequenced during a study of cytomegalovirus exposure and HLA in healthy donors. The study ran its PCR with 60 Vbeta and 13 Jbeta primers. Generated by immunoSEQ multiplex PCR, the TCRdb table keeps only in-frame clones and is missing some. Altogether under 200,000 clones are present, about 82% being singletons, with the ten largest covering about 0.77%. Study observations and caveats: Researchers reported in a later analysis that a missense DCLRE1C variant was tied to TCR beta V- and J-gene trimming. Immune exposure information comprised only CMV serostatus.

Germline CDR1 reads SGHNT; CDR2 reads YYREEE (reference sequence). This CDR3 is 17 amino acids long. V trimming: 4 bases; J trimming: 0 bases; junction bases outside the gene matches: 9. Concerning this clone itself: Its antigen is undetermined.

This chain connects TRBV5-4 to TRBJ1-3; TRBD1 agrees at 8 bases. The source material was PBMCs. This clonotype was obtained from a woman aged 18-29 years in good health and CMV-seronegative. Here the CDR3 DNA reads TGTGCCAGCAGCCCATTTACAGGGGGGTACTCTGGAAACACCATATATTTT. The encoded protein is CASSPFTGGYSGNTIYF. Variable domain in full (rest from reference TRBV5-4 and TRBJ1-3): ETGVTQSPTHLIKTRGQQVTLRCSSQSGHNTVSWYQQALGQGPQFIFQYYREEENGRGNFPPRFSGLQFPNYSSELNVNALELDDSALYLCASSPFTGGYSGNTIYFGEGSWLTVV.